What follows are 27 T cell receptor beta chains derived from one specimen sequenced in a study of regulatory T cells in long-lasting Graves disease. In building TCR beta libraries, iRepertoire HTBI primers were used together with Arm-PCR of CDR3 regions. TCRdb analysed the multiplex PCR reads with MiXCR anew, one entry per CDR3 protein. The sample contains some 560,000 distinct CDR3 sequences, about 16% of which appear only once. Time point in this sample: newly diagnosed GD, antithyroid drugs for less than 3 months. TCR sequences were obtained from RNA taken from PBMCs. The data were also submitted as part of a second study, on T cells in Graves' hyperthyroidism and ophthalmopathy.

The starting material was peripheral blood mononuclear cells (PBMCs), obtained at new diagnosis, from a patient treated with antithyroid drugs. These TCRs come from a woman aged 35-65 years with Graves disease.

In this sample, this clonotype turned up many times. CDR3 sequence: CASSQGGFGYYGYTF. CDR3 nucleotide sequence: TGTGCCAGCAGCCAGGGGGGTTTTGGGTACTATGGCTACACCTTC. The V call is TRBV11-2, the J call TRBJ1-2; 7 bases map to TRBD1. Germline V gene sequence: CDR1 SGHAT, CDR2 FQNNGV. V lost 5 bases to trimming and J lost 3 bases; unmatched junction nucleotides: 9. CDR3 length: 15 residues. Filled out from reference TRBV11-2 and TRBJ1-2, the complete variable domain reads EAGVAQSPRYKIIEKRQSVAFWCNPISGHATLYWYQQILGQGPKLLIQFQNNGVVDDSQLPKDRFSAERLKGVDSTLKIQPAKLEDSAVYLCASSQGGFGYYGYTFGSGTRLTVV.

This clonotype was counted ten times or more. One end of the junction does not line up with germline, which may come from a read error. The chain couples TRBV20-1 to TRBJ2-7, with 9 nucleotides matching TRBD1. CDR3 length: 14 residues. Germline V gene sequence: CDR1 DFQATT, CDR2 SNEGSKA (reference sequence). CDR3 region: CSAGVGQGSSEQYF. CDR3 bases: TGCAGTGCTGGGGTGGGACAGGGATCCTCCGAGCAGTACTTC.

At least ten counts were recorded for this clonotype. This chain joins TRBV20-1 and TRBJ1-2; D unresolved. CDR1 DFQATT and CDR2 SNEGSKA come from the germline V gene (reference sequence). The length of the CDR3 is 11 residues. The ends were cut back, 5 bases at V and 4 bases at J, with 8 bases in the middle. CDR3 amino acids: CSAHGVYGYTF. CDR3 DNA: TGCAGTGCTCACGGAGTCTATGGCTACACCTTC.

This clonotype occurred a few times. The chain has TRBV7-2 and TRBJ2-1; 7 bases match TRBD2. Germline-derived CDR1 and CDR2 are SGHTA and FQGNSA. CDR3 length: 13 residues. Trimming took 5 bases from V and 9 from J; bases not matched to a gene: 7. The CDR3 sequence is CASSLPGLLEQFF. The CDR3 DNA reads as TGTGCCAGCAGCCTACCGGGACTACTTGAGCAGTTCTTC.

The rearrangement joins TRBV19 to TRBJ2-7; no firm D call. V was pared by 3 bases and J by 6 bases, with 15 bases between. Germline V gene lookup returns CDR1 LNHDA and CDR2 SQIVND (reference sequence). The CDR3 loop spans 14 amino acids. The CDR3 DNA follows: TGTGCCAGTAGTATCATAGGGTTGAATGGCGAGCAGTACTTC. Amino acid sequence: CASSIIGLNGEQYF.

In this sample, this clonotype turned up many times. This chain joins TRBV12-3 or TRBV12-4 and TRBJ1-2; unclear D gene. This CDR3 is built from 17 residues. V was shortened by 6 bases and J by 2 bases, with 22 bases between the two germline ends. CDR3 protein: CASSPFALLTSNYGYTF. For the CDR3, the DNA is TGTGCCAGCAGCCCCTTCGCCCTTTTGACGTCGAACTATGGCTACACCTTC.

This clonotype has only a few counts. The V gene is TRBV20-1, the J gene TRBJ1-1; 7 bases are shared with TRBD1. CDR3 length: 11 residues. Germline CDR1 and CDR2: DFQATT and SNEGSKA (reference sequence). DNA for the CDR3: TGCAGCCCCAGGGGGTCCACTGAAGCTTTCTTT. Its protein is CSPRGSTEAFF.

This clonotype was counted many times. The chain recombines TRBV19 with TRBJ1-1; D unclear. Between the trimmed V and J ends, which lost 4 bases and 4 bases, there was a span of 7 bases. Germline loops: CDR1 LNHDA, CDR2 SQIVND (reference sequence). The CDR3 runs 12 residues. Here the CDR3 reads CASSTRPTEAFF. The CDR3 coding sequence is TGTGCCAGTAGTACCCGTCCCACTGAAGCTTTCTTT.

In its sample, this clonotype was seen many times. This sequence joins TRBV6-2 or TRBV6-3 and TRBJ2-1, with TRBD1 matching over 8 bases. Per germline, CDR1 MNHEY and CDR2 SVGEGT. CDR3 length equals 13 residues. V was clipped by 8 bases and J by 7 bases; unmatched bases: 7. The CDR3 coding sequence is TGTGCCAGCGGGACAGGCGAGGAAAATGAGCAGTTCTTC. Amino acids: CASGTGEENEQFF.

The chain has TRBV7-9 and TRBJ1-2; D not resolved. Trimming took off 0 bases at V and 5 bases at J, with 7 bases between the two ends. The CDR3 sequence is 13 residues long. From germline, CDR1 is SEHNR and CDR2 FQNEAQ (reference sequence). The CDR3 here is CASSLAGLYGYTF. The CDR3 bases are TGTGCCAGCAGCTTAGCAGGGCTATATGGCTACACCTTC.

This clonotype was observed a few times. The rearrangement joins TRBV6-1 to TRBJ1-2, with D unclear. CDR1 MNHNS and CDR2 SASEGT come from the germline V gene. Trimming removed 5 bases from V and 4 bases from J, with 11 bases in between. The CDR3 has 13 residues. CDR3 sequence (DNA): TGTGCCAGCAGTCCCGAGGTTTTCTATGGCTACACCTTC. The encoded protein is CASSPEVFYGYTF.

The chain employs TRBV14 and TRBJ2-3, with 7 bases identical to TRBD2. V was clipped by 7 bases and J by 2 bases; unmatched bases: 12. The V gene's germline CDR1 is SGHDN and CDR2 FVKESK. The length of the CDR3 is 16 residues. CDR3 sequence reads: CASTQGSGGYTDTQYF. CDR3 nucleotide sequence: TGTGCCAGCACCCAGGGATCGGGGGGATACACAGATACGCAGTATTTT.

In regard to this clonotype: This may be a read error: a much more frequent sequence differs by one nucleotide. The rearrangement links TRBV19 to TRBJ2-5; the match to TRBD2 covers 7 bases. Germline-derived CDR1 and CDR2 are LNHDA and SQIVND (reference sequence). This CDR3 is built from 14 residues. J gave up 11 bases and V 6 bases, and 15 bases lay outside the gene matches. CDR3 DNA: TGTGCCAGTAGGGCCATCACTAGCGCAGATGAGCAGTACTTC. Its translation is CASRAITSADEQYF. The full variable domain, in which reference TRBV19 and TRBJ2-5 provide the parts outside the CDR3, is DGGITQSPKYLFRKEGQNVTLSCEQNLNHDAMYWYRQDPGQGLRLIYYSQIVNDFQKGDIAEGYSVSREKKESFPLTVTSAQKNPTAFYLCASRAITSADEQYFGPGTRLLVL.

The chain joins TRBV20-1 to TRBJ2-7; 9 nucleotides line up with TRBD1. V dropped 3 bases and J dropped 2; count of bases not matched to a gene: 5. Germline CDR1 DFQATT, CDR2 SNEGSKA (reference sequence). This CDR3 contains 14 residues. The CDR3 DNA sequence: TGCAGTGCTAGGGGGACAGGGAATCCCTACGAGCAGTACTTC. This gives the protein CSARGTGNPYEQYF.

This clonotype was detected many times. This rearrangement joins TRBV12-3 or TRBV12-4 to TRBJ1-5; 7 nucleotides line up with TRBD1. The junction had 10 bases not matched to a gene; V was cut back by 5 bases and J by 3 bases. The CDR3 is 16 amino acids. The CDR3 sequence is CASSLTGREFNQPQHF. Here the CDR3 DNA reads TGTGCCAGCAGTCTGACAGGGAGAGAGTTCAATCAGCCCCAGCATTTT.

This clonotype was seen a handful of times. The chain couples TRBV19 to TRBJ1-1; 10 bases map to TRBD1. Germline V gene data show CDR1 as LNHDA and CDR2 as SQIVND (reference sequence). The junction had 5 bases not matched to a gene; V was cut back by 8 bases and J by 5 bases. The CDR3 has 13 residues. The CDR3, as DNA: TGTGCCAGTGGACAGGGGGTCGTAACTGAAGCTTTCTTT. It codes for CASGQGVVTEAFF.

This clonotype was seen a handful of times. This may be a read error, as it is one base from a much larger clone. The chain is built from TRBV28 and TRBJ2-1; 7 positions agree with TRBD1. The CDR3 is made up of 16 amino acids. CDR1 is MDHEN, CDR2 SYDVKM, per germline. CDR3 in DNA: TGTGCCTGCAGTGGGGGACAGCCGAGCTCCTACAATGAGCAGTTCTTC. Translated: CACSGGQPSSYNEQFF.

In this sample, this clonotype turned up many times. The chain couples TRBV20-1 to TRBJ2-7, with 11 bases that match TRBD2. This CDR3 is 16 amino acids long. Germline V gene data show CDR1 as DFQATT and CDR2 as SNEGSKA (reference sequence). J lost 10 bases, V lost 5 bases, and 19 bases had no gene match. The CDR3 protein is CSAQIMTGTSGSTQYF. The CDR3, as DNA: TGCAGTGCTCAGATTATGACCGGGACTAGCGGTTCTACCCAGTACTTC.

The chain is built from TRBV6-1 and TRBJ2-3; 8 bases match TRBD2. V lost 3 bases to trimming and J lost 3 bases; unmatched junction nucleotides: 5. Germline V lookup: CDR1 MNHNS, CDR2 SASEGT. This CDR3 is built from 15 residues. The CDR3 bases are TGTGCCAGCAGTGATAAACTAGCGGAGACAGATACGCAGTATTTT. Protein: CASSDKLAETDTQYF.

In this sample, this clonotype turned up a few times. The rearrangement joins TRBV9 to TRBJ1-2; D gene uncertain. Germline V CDR1 and CDR2: SGDLS, YYNGEE. There are 15 residues in the CDR3. V was cut by 0 bases and J by 8 bases, with 17 bases left in between. CDR3: CASSVDRTGRRGYTF. The CDR3 nucleotides read TGTGCCAGCAGCGTAGACCGGACTGGGAGAAGGGGCTACACCTTC.

This chain uses TRBV5-1 with TRBJ2-5; 10 positions agree with TRBD2. The CDR3 is made up of 15 amino acids. Germline lookup yields CDR1 SGHRS and CDR2 YFSETQ. V lost 0 bases to trimming and J lost 5 bases; unmatched junction nucleotides: 4. The CDR3 nucleotides read TGCGCCAGCAGCTTGGCGGCTAGCGGGGGTGAGACCCAGTACTTC. This codes for CASSLAASGGETQYF.

The rearrangement uses TRBV14 and TRBJ1-3; TRBD1 is a possible D gene (5 bases). This CDR3 is built from 14 residues. The V end was cut by 6 bases, the J end by 0 bases, with 9 bases between. Germline CDR1 and CDR2: SGHDN and FVKESK. CDR3 bases: TGTGCCAGCAGAGACAGCCGCTCTGGAAACACCATATATTTT. It translates to CASRDSRSGNTIYF. The whole variable domain, remainder taken from reference TRBV14 and TRBJ1-3, is EAGVTQFPSHSVIEKGQTVTLRCDPISGHDNLYWYRRVMGKEIKFLLHFVKESKQDESGMPNNRFLAERTGGTYSTLKVQPAELEDSGVYFCASRDSRSGNTIYFGEGSWLTVV.

This clonotype appeared many times. The chain has TRBV11-2 and TRBJ2-7, with a possible D match to TRBD2 (6 bases). CDR1 and CDR2 from the germline V gene are SGHAT and FQNNGV. Trimming stripped 5 bases from V and 0 bases from J, with 14 bases between. CDR3 length equals 15 residues. CDR3 DNA: TGTGCCAGCAGCCGTACCGCGGGGAGCTCCTACGAGCAGTACTTC. This encodes CASSRTAGSSYEQYF.

In regard to this clonotype: A read error may be the cause here, since a much bigger clone is one base away. No conserved phenylalanine or tryptophan is present at the end of the CDR3, so a read error is the likely explanation. The chain recombines TRBV7-9 with TRBJ1-2, with D maybe TRBD1 (6 bases). Germline values: CDR1 SEHNR, CDR2 FQNEAQ (reference sequence). The CDR3 totals 14 residues. V was clipped by 4 bases and J by 3 bases, with 12 bases between them. In DNA, the CDR3 is TGTGCCAGCAGCTCCCGTACAGGGTACTATGGCTACACCCTC. It specifies CASSSRTGYYGYTL.

This clonotype was detected ten times or more. The chain links TRBV7-3 to TRBJ1-1; 10 bases agree with TRBD1. CDR3 length: 14 amino acids. Germline CDR1 is SGHTA and CDR2 is FQGTGA. The ends lost 3 bases at V and 6 bases at J; junction bases unmatched: 4. The CDR3, as DNA: TGTGCCAGCAGCTTGACAGGGGGCGCCTCTGAAGCTTTCTTT. As protein: CASSLTGGASEAFF.

This chain connects TRBV19 to TRBJ1-6; the D gene is possibly TRBD1 (6 bases). CDR3 length: 16 residues. Germline loops: CDR1 LNHDA, CDR2 SQIVND (reference sequence). With 5 bases removed from V and 10 bases from J, the gap between germline ends came to 21 bases. The CDR3 DNA follows: TGTGCCAGTAGTCCCGTTCCCGGGGGCCTACGATCACCCCTCCACTTT. It codes for CASSPVPGGLRSPLHF.

This clonotype was recorded many times. V is TRBV11-2 and J is TRBJ1-2, with D maybe TRBD1 (5 bases). V was clipped by 7 bases and J by 8 bases, with 17 bases between them. Germline CDR1 and CDR2: SGHAT and FQNNGV. The CDR3 runs 13 residues. The CDR3: CASIRGGDLGYTF. The CDR3 DNA follows: TGTGCCAGCATCCGGGGGGGGGATTTAGGCTACACCTTC.